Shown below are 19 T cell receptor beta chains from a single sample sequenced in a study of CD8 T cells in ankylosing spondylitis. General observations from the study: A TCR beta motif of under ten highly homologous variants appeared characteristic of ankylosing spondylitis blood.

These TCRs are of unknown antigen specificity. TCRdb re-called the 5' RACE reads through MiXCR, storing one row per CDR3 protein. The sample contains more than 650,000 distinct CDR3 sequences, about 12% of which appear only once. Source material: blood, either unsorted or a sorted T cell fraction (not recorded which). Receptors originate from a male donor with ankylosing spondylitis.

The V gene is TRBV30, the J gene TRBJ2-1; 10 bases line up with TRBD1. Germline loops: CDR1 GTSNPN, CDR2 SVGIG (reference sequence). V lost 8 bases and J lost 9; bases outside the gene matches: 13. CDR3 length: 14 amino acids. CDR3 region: CASTPGQGIGEQFF. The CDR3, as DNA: TGTGCCAGCACCCCGGGACAGGGGATAGGTGAGCAGTTCTTC.

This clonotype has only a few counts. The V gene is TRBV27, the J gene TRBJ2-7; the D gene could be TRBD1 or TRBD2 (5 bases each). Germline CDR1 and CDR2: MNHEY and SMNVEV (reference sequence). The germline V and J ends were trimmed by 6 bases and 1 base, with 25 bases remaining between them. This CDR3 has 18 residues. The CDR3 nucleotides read TGTGCCAGCAGCCCTATCGCCTCCATCAGGGAGTTATCCTACGAGCAGTACTTC. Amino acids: CASSPIASIRELSYEQYF.

The CDR3 loop reads CASTRRGRRELFF. Here the CDR3 DNA reads TGTGCCAGCACCCGAAGGGGGAGAAGGGAGCTGTTTTTT. The chain has TRBV7-9 and TRBJ2-2; tentative D call: TRBD1 (6 bases). Trimming pared 7 bases from V and 9 bases from J, leaving 15 bases between. The CDR3 has 13 residues. Germline CDR1 is SEHNR and CDR2 is FQNEAQ (reference sequence). The full variable domain, completed using reference TRBV7-9 and TRBJ2-2, is DTGVSQNPRHKITKRGQNVTFRCDPISEHNRLYWYRQTLGQGPEFLTYFQNEAQLEKSRLLSDRFSAERPKGSFSTLEIQRTEQGDSAMYLCASTRRGRRELFFGEGSRLTVL.

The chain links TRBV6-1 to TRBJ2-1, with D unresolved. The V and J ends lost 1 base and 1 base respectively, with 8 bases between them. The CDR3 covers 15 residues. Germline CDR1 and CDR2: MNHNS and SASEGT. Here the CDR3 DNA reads TGTGCCAGCAGTGAAGAGAAGACTTCCTACAATGAGCAGTTCTTC. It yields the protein CASSEEKTSYNEQFF.

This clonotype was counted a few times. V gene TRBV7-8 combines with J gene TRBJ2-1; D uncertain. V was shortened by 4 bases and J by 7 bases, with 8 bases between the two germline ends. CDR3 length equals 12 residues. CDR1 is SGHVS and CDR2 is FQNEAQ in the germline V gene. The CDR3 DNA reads TGTGCCAGCAGCTCCGTACGGAATGAGCAGTTCTTC. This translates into CASSSVRNEQFF.

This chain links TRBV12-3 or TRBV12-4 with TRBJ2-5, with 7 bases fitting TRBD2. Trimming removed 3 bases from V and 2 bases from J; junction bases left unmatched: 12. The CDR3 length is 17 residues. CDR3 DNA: TGTGCCAGCAGTTTCGGATTTTCGAGCGGGATACAAGAGACCCAGTACTTC. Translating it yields CASSFGFSSGIQETQYF.

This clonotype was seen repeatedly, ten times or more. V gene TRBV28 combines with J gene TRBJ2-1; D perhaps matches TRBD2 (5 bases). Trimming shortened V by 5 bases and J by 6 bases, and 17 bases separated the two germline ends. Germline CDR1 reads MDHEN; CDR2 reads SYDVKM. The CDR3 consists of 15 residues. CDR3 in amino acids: CASSPLAGGGNEQFF. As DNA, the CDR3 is TGTGCCAGCAGTCCCTTAGCAGGAGGAGGCAATGAGCAGTTCTTC.

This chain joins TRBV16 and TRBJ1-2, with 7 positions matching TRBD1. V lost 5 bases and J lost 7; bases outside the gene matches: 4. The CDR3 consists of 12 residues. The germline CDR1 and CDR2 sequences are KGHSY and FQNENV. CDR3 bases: TGTGCCAGCAGCTTCGACAGGGCTGGCTACACCTTC. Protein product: CASSFDRAGYTF.

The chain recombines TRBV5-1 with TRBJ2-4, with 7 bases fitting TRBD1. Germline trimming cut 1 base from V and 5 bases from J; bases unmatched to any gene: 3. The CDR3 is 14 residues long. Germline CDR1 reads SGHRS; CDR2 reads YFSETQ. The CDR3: CASSLTQGENIQYF. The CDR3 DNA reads TGCGCCAGCAGCTTGACGCAGGGGGAAAACATTCAGTACTTC.

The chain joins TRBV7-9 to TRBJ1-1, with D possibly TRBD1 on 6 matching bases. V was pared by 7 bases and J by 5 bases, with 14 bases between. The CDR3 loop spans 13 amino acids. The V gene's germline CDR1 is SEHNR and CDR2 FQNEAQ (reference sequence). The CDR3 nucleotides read TGTGCCAGCATTGACAGGTCGGGGACTGAAGCTTTCTTT. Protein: CASIDRSGTEAFF. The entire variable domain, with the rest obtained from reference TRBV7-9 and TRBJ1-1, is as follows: DTGVSQNPRHKITKRGQNVTFRCDPISEHNRLYWYRQTLGQGPEFLTYFQNEAQLEKSRLLSDRFSAERPKGSFSTLEIQRTEQGDSAMYLCASIDRSGTEAFFGQGTRLTVV.

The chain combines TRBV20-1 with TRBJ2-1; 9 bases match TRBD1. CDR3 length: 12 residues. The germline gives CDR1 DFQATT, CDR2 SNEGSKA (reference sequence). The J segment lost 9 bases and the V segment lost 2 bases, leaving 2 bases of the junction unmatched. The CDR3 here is CSARPDRGEQFF. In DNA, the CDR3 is TGCAGTGCTAGACCGGACAGGGGTGAGCAGTTCTTC.

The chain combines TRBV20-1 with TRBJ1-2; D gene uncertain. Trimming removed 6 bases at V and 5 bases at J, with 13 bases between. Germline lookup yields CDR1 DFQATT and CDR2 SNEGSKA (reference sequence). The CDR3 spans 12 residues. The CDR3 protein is CSATPAVYGYTF. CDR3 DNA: TGCAGTGCGACCCCGGCCGTATATGGCTACACCTTC.

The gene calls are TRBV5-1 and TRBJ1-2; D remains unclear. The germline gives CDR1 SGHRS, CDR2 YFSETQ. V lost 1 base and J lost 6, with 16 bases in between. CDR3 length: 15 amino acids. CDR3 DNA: TGCGCCAGCAGCTTGAAGGCCAGCATCTATGATGGCTACACCTTC. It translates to CASSLKASIYDGYTF.

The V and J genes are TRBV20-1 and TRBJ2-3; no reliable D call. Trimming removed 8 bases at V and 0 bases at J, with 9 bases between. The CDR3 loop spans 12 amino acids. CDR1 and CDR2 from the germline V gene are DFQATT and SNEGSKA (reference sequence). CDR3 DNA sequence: TGCAGTCACATCTTTAGCACAGATACGCAGTATTTT. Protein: CSHIFSTDTQYF.

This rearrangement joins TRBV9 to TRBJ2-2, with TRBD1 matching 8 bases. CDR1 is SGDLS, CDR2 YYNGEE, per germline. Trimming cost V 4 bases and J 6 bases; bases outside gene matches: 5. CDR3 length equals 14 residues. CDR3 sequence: CASSTRQGPGELFF. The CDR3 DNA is TGTGCCAGCAGCACCCGACAGGGGCCCGGGGAGCTGTTTTTT.

This CDR3 is CASSLGQGSTYNEQFF. CDR3 coding DNA: TGCGCCAGCAGCTTAGGACAGGGAAGTACCTACAATGAGCAGTTCTTC. J is TRBJ2-1 and V is TRBV5-1, with 8 positions matching TRBD1. The trim removed 2 bases at V and 2 bases at J, leaving 6 bases unmatched. Germline V CDR1 and CDR2: SGHRS, YFSETQ. The CDR3 runs 16 residues.

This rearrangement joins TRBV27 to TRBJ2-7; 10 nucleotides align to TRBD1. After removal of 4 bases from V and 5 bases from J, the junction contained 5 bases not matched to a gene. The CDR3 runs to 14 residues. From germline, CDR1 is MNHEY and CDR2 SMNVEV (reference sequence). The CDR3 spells CASSSWDRGHEQYF. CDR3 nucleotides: TGTGCCAGCAGTTCTTGGGACAGGGGACACGAGCAGTACTTC.

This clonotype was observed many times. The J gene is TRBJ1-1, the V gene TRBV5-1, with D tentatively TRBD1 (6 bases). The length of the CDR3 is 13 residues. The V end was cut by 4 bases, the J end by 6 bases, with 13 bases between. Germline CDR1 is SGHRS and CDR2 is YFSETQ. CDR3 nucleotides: TGCGCCAGCAGCGCCCAACAGGGCTCTGAAGCTTTCTTT. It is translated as CASSAQQGSEAFF.

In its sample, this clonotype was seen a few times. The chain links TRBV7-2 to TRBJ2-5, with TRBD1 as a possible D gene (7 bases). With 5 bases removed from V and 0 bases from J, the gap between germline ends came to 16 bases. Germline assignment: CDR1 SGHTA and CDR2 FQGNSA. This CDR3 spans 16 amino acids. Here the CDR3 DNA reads TGTGCCAGCAGCGGACGATCAGGGGGGTACCAAGAGACCCAGTACTTC. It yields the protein CASSGRSGGYQETQYF.